This T cell receptor beta chain was obtained from a study of cytomegalovirus exposure and HLA in healthy donors. Study findings and constraints: Judged likely to be a sequencing artifact was a cluster of highly shared sequence variants.

CDR3 length: 14 residues. The ends were cut back, 0 bases at V and 1 base at J, with 6 bases in the middle. CDR1 and CDR2 (germline): WSHSY, SAAADI. Donors in the study were healthy people who gave bone marrow. The PCR ran on 60 Vbeta and 13 Jbeta primers. Sequenced by immunoSEQ multiplex PCR; TCRdb stores in-frame clones only, minus some. The sample records 150,000 to 200,000 clones, around 68% being singletons. Regarding this clone: The antigen remains undetermined.

The sequence came from a man younger than 45 in good health and CMV-seropositive. This sequence joins TRBV10-2 and TRBJ1-2, with TRBD1 as a possible D gene (5 bases). Sample: PBMCs. The CDR3 reads CASSESGGNYGYTF. The CDR3, as DNA: TGCGCCAGCAGTGAGTCGGGGGGTAACTATGGCTACACCTTC.